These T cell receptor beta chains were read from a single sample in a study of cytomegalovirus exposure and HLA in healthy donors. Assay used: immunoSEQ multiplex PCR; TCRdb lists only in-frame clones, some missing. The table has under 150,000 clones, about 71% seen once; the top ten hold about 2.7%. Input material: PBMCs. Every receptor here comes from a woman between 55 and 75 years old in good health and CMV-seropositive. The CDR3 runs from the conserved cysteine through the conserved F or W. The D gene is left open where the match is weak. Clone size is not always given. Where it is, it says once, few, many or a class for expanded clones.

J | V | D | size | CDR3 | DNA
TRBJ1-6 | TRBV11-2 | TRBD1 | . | CASSLDGQGSSDSPLHF | TGTGCCAGCAGCTTAGACGGACAGGGATCCTCCGATTCACCCCTCCACTTT
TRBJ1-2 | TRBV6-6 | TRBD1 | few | CASSYSDRGREFGYTF | TGTGCCAGCAGTTACTCGGACAGGGGGCGGGAATTTGGCTACACCTTC
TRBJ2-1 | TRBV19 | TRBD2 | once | CASHGLAGLGEQFF | TGTGCCAGCCACGGACTAGCGGGGCTCGGTGAGCAGTTCTTC
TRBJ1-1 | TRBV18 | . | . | CASSPTTANTEAFF | TGTGCCAGCTCACCAACGACAGCGAACACTGAAGCTTTCTTT
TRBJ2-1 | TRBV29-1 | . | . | CSVRQDSSYNEQFF | TGCAGCGTTAGACAGGACAGCTCCTACAATGAGCAGTTCTTC
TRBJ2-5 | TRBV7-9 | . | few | CASSTITVQETQYF | TGTGCCAGCAGCACAATAACAGTACAAGAGACCCAGTACTTC
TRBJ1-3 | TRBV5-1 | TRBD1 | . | CASSLTLGTGSSGNTIYF | TGCGCCAGCAGCTTGACCCTTGGGACAGGGAGCTCTGGAAACACCATATATTTT
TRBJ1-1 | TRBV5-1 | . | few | CASSYNQQPQSTEAFF | TGCGCCAGCAGCTACAATCAACAGCCTCAAAGCACTGAAGCTTTCTTT
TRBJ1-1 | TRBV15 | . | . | CATSRGGDTEAFF | TGTGCCACCAGCAGAGGGGGGGACACTGAAGCTTTCTTT
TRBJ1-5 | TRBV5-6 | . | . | CASSNIQGRGNQPQHF | TGTGCCAGCAGCAATATCCAGGGGAGAGGAAATCAGCCCCAGCATTTT